This T cell receptor beta chain was captured in a study of cytomegalovirus exposure and HLA in healthy donors. Study information: The 100 to 150 validation repertoires were reported in a later analysis to have been generated on the same platform as the roughly 670 first-cohort repertoires. Findings and caveats of the study: According to the study, roughly 180 TCR beta chains were cytomegalovirus-associated. Rarity marked most TCR sequences, yet some public TCRs occurred in many donors.

Details on this clone: What it binds is not known.

V lost 11 bases and J lost 1; bases outside the gene matches: 7. The CDR3 spans 14 residues. Some clones are missing from TCRdb's copy, which holds only in-frame ones; the method was immunoSEQ multiplex PCR. The data hold about 330,000 clones, with approximately 86% observed a single time. The sequenced sample consisted of PBMCs. J is TRBJ2-2 and V is TRBV23-1; the match to TRBD1 covers 7 bases. TRBV23-1 qualifies as an ORF whose function is uncertain. The source of this sequence is a woman between 25 and 40 years old in good health and CMV-seropositive. The CDR3 is CAPTTGMNTGELFF. CDR3 bases: TGCGCCCCGACGACAGGGATGAACACCGGGGAGCTGTTTTTT.